The following is a T cell receptor (beta chain) sequence with its context. As processed by the authors: The authors estimated nucleated cell counts from reference gene primer amplification. TCRdb's copy holds only in-frame clones and misses some; the assay was immunoSEQ multiplex PCR. The DNA gave D and trimming, while V, J and clone size come from that table. Among about 140,000 clones listed, approximately 83% were seen once. Germline CDR1 and CDR2: MRHNA and SNTAGT. CDR3 length: 14 residues. The trim removed 0 bases at V and 4 bases at J, leaving 0 bases unmatched. The data were obtained in a study of blood T cell repertoires in COVID-19. As for the study in general: The samples span acute and convalescent COVID-19 from the United States, Italy and Spain. From T cells, B-cell-depleted T cells, or PBMCs came the material, which was cDNA or gDNA.

The chain joins TRBV6-4 to TRBJ1-5; 7 bases are shared with TRBD1. Specimen: peripheral blood. This TCR came from a human donor in a cohort sampled during active COVID-19. This CDR3 reads CASSDSTGNQPQHF. The CDR3 DNA reads TGTGCCAGCAGTGACTCGACAGGGAATCAGCCCCAGCATTTT.